Detailed here is one T cell receptor beta chain. This specimen comes from a study of OX40 agonist ivuxolimab in advanced cancers. The repertoire was sequenced with immunoSEQ multiplex PCR; TCRdb's copy has only in-frame clones and lacks some. The table has more than 35,000 clones, around four fifths seen once. CDR3 length: 14 amino acids. The germline CDR1 and CDR2 sequences are LNHNV and YYDKDF (reference sequence). V lost 9 bases and J lost 3, with 15 bases in between. Specimen: CD4+ or CD8+ T cells sorted from blood, collected in a trial of the OX40 agonist ivuxolimab. The rearrangement joins TRBV15 to TRBJ2-1; tentative D call: TRBD2 (6 bases). The origin of this receptor is an adult with an advanced solid tumor such as melanoma, head and neck, liver or kidney cancer. Written as DNA, the CDR3 is TGTGCCACTAGCGGAGGTCCCCTCTACAATGAGCAGTTCTTC. Amino acids: CATSGGPLYNEQFF.